This is a list of T cell receptor beta chains from one sample in a study of early T cells in non-severe SARS-CoV-2 infection. TCRdb passed the 5' RACE reads through MiXCR, listing each CDR3 protein once. The sample records roughly 46,000 distinct CDR3 sequences, about a tenth being singletons. Sequenced here: whole blood, sampled at baseline. The source of these receptors is an adult who was a healthcare worker with PCR-confirmed SARS-CoV-2 infection or an uninfected control (not recorded which). CDR3s include the opening cysteine and the closing phenylalanine or tryptophan. D genes are given only for firm matches. Not all rows give a size; the values are once, few, many and, for expanded clones, a class.

many,TRBV7-2,.,TRBJ2-5,TGTGCCAGCAGCCCAGAAGGGTATGAGGGGATACAAGAGACCCAGTACTTC,CASSPEGYEGIQETQYF
medium-sized,TRBV6-6,TRBD1,TRBJ1-5,TGTGCCAGCAGTTTCGGGACAGAAAATCAGCCCCAGCATTTT,CASSFGTENQPQHF
.,TRBV7-8,.,TRBJ2-5,TGTGCCAGCAGCTTAGTGGACACTGGGGAGACCCAGTACTTC,CASSLVDTGETQYF
.,TRBV14,.,TRBJ1-2,TGTGCCAGCAGCCAATCCTTGGACAGCGCCTATGGCTACACCTTC,CASSQSLDSAYGYTF
.,TRBV6-4,.,TRBJ2-7,TGTGCCAGCAGTGCCGAGGAGTCAGCTTACGAGCAGTACTTC,CASSAEESAYEQYF
many,TRBV12-3/TRBV12-4,.,TRBJ2-1,TGTGCCAGCATCAGATCTAGCTCCTACAATGAGCAGTTCTTC,CASIRSSSYNEQFF
few,TRBV3-1,.,TRBJ2-7,TGTGCCAGCAGCCCCGGGGTCCGAAACGAGCAGTACTTC,CASSPGVRNEQYF
.,TRBV29-1,.,TRBJ1-2,TGCAGCGTTGATGGGGGCGCTGGCTACACCTTC,CSVDGGAGYTF
many,TRBV7-9,.,TRBJ2-1,TGTGCCAGCATTGAGGGAGCGAACAATGAGCAGTTCTTC,CASIEGANNEQFF
few,TRBV6-5,.,TRBJ2-5,TGTGCCAGCAGTCCCTACGGCCGGACTGAAGAGACCCAGTACTTC,CASSPYGRTEETQYF
few,TRBV5-1,TRBD1,TRBJ2-7,TGCGCCAGCAGCGTCAAGGGGGCCCCCTACGAGCAGTACTTC,CASSVKGAPYEQYF
many,TRBV27,TRBD2,TRBJ2-2,TGTGCCAGCACCCCCGGGACTAACTTACGTCCCGGGGAGCTGTTTTTT,CASTPGTNLRPGELFF
few,TRBV11-2,.,TRBJ1-1,TGTGCCACCCAGCTTACGGAATCTGAAGCTTTCTTT,CATQLTESEAFF
.,TRBV20-1,.,TRBJ2-1,TGCAGTGCTAGAGCTGGGGCACGGACTTGGAATGAGCAGTTCTTC,CSARAGARTWNEQFF
few,TRBV11-2,TRBD1,TRBJ2-7,TGTGCCAGCAGCTTGGGACAGATTTCCTACGAGCAGTACTTC,CASSLGQISYEQYF
few,TRBV11-2,TRBD2,TRBJ2-7,TGTGCCAGCAGCGCCTCTAGCGGGAGTCGCGAGCAGTACTTC,CASSASSGSREQYF
few,TRBV11-2,TRBD2,TRBJ2-5,TGTGCCAGCAGCTTAGGGGTCGGGGGGGAGACCCAGTACTTC,CASSLGVGGETQYF
.,TRBV7-2,.,TRBJ2-1,TGTGCCAGCAGCTTCCACAATGAGCAGTTCTTC,CASSFHNEQFF
many,TRBV20-1,TRBD2,TRBJ2-3,TGCGCGACTAGCGGGGGGACCACAGATACGCAGTATTTT,CATSGGTTDTQYF
many,TRBV19,TRBD1,TRBJ1-2,TGTGCCAGTGGGACAGGGGTCGGCTATGGCTACACCTTC,CASGTGVGYGYTF
few,TRBV7-2,.,TRBJ1-3,TGTGCCAGCAGTCCTCCGACGATGCTTGGAAACACCATATATTTT,CASSPPTMLGNTIYF
many,TRBV27,.,TRBJ2-5,TGTGCCAGCAGTTTATCCCCGCCTCGGACGGGGAGAGAGACCCAGTACTTC,CASSLSPPRTGRETQYF